Described below is a single T cell receptor beta chain sequence and its context. Its specificity is not known. This record comes from a study of vaccination effects on CD4 cells after COVID-19. Overall study: Two-dose vaccination with either BNT162b2 or mRNA-1273 was given to the participants. Sampling of a couple of convalescent patients took place 16 days and one week prior to vaccination. Study results and caveats: The study got few convalescent patients and did not collect any early post-infection timepoints.

CD4+ T cells specific for antigen were expanded with viral peptide pools by the ViraFEST assay before sequencing. With approximately 10 days of culture completed, CD4+ T cells were isolated. SARS-CoV-2 infection was confirmed by PCR in the person between March and December 2020. Both day 3 and day 7 saw half the medium replaced with IL-2 medium. Clones were read by immunoSEQ multiplex PCR, and TCRdb kept only the in-frame ones, dropping some. The sample lists fewer than 90,000 clones; around 72% were seen once. CDR1 and CDR2 (germline): SGHTA, FQGNSA. V was pared by 5 bases and J by 5 bases, with 28 bases between. This CDR3 is built from 18 residues.

The gene calls are TRBV7-2 and TRBJ2-7, with D perhaps TRBD1 (6 bases). The receptor was derived from a human donor who had a prior SARS-CoV-2 infection. The source was CD4+ T cells from PBMCs cultured with HIV peptides, collected before COVID-19 vaccination. Sample subset: HIV-1 Nef peptide pool negative control/reference culture. CDR3 loop: CASSPQPSTGALPHEQYF. In nucleotides, the CDR3 is TGTGCCAGCAGCCCACAACCGTCGACAGGCGCGCTTCCCCACGAGCAGTACTTC.